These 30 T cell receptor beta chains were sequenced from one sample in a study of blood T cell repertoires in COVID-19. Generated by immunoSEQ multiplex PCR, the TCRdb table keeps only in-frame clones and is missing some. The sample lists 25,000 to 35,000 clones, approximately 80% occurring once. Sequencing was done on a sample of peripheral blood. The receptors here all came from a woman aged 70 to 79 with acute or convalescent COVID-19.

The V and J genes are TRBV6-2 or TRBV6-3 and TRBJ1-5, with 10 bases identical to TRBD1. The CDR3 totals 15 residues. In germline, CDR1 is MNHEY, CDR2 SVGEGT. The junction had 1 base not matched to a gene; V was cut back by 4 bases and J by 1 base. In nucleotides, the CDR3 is TGTGCCAGCAGTTCGGACAGGGGGAGCAATCAGCCCCAGCATTTT. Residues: CASSSDRGSNQPQHF.

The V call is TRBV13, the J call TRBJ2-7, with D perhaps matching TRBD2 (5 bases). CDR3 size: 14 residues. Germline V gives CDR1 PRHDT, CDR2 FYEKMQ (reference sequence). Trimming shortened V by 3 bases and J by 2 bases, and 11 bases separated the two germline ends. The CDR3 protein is CASSFQAATYEQYF. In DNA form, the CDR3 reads TGTGCCAGCAGCTTTCAAGCGGCCACCTACGAGCAGTACTTC.

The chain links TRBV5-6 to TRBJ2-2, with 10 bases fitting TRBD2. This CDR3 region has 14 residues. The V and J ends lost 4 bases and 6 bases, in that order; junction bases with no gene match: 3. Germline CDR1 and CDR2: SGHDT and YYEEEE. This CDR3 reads CASSPGTSAGELFF. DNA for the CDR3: TGTGCCAGCAGCCCCGGGACTAGCGCCGGGGAGCTGTTTTTT.

The CDR3 loop reads CASSPRGGVYNEQFF. For the CDR3, the DNA is TGTGCCAGTAGTCCCCGGGGGGGCGTCTACAATGAGCAGTTCTTC. The chain uses TRBV19 and TRBJ2-1, with TRBD2 identical over 8 bases. V gave up 5 bases and J gave up 3 bases; unmatched junction bases: 6. The CDR3 has 15 amino acids. Germline V CDR1 and CDR2: LNHDA, SQIVND (reference sequence).

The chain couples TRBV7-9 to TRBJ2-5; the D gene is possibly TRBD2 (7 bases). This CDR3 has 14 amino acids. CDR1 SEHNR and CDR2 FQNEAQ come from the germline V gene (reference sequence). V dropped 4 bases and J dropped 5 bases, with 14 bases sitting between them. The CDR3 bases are TGTGCCAGCAGCTCAGGGGTGCGGGGGGAGACCCAGTACTTC. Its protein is CASSSGVRGETQYF.

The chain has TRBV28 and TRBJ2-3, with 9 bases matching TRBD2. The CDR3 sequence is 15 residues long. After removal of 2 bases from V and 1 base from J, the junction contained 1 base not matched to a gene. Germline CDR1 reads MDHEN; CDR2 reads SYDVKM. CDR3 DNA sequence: TGTGCCAGCAGTTTACGGACTAGCGGCACAGATACGCAGTATTTT. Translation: CASSLRTSGTDTQYF.

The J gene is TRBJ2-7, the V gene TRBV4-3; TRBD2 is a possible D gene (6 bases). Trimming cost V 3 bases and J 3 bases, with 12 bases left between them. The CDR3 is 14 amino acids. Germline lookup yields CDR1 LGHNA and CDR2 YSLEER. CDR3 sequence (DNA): TGCGCCAGCAGCCATTCTAACGGGGGCTACGAGCAGTACTTC. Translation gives CASSHSNGGYEQYF.

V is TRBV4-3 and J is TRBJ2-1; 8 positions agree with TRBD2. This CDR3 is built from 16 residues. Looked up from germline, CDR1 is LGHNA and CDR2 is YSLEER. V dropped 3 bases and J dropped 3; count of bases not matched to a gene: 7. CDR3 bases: TGCGCCAGCAGCCACGAGACTAGCGATAGCTACAATGAGCAGTTCTTC. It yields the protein CASSHETSDSYNEQFF.

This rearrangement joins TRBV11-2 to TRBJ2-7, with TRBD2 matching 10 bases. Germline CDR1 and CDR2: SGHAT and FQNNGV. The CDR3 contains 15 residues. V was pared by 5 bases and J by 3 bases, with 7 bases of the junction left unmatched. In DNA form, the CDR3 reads TGTGCCAGCAGCGTGACTAGCGGGCCAGTCTACGAGCAGTACTTC. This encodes CASSVTSGPVYEQYF. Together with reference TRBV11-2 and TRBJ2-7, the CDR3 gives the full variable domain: EAGVAQSPRYKIIEKRQSVAFWCNPISGHATLYWYQQILGQGPKLLIQFQNNGVVDDSQLPKDRFSAERLKGVDSTLKIQPAKLEDSAVYLCASSVTSGPVYEQYFGPGTRLTVT.

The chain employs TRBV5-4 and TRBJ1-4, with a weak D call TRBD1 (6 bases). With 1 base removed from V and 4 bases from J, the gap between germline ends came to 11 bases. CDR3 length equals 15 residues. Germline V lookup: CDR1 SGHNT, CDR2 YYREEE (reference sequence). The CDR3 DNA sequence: TGTGCCAGCAGCTTGATGGGGGCGGGTAATGAAAAACTGTTTTTT. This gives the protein CASSLMGAGNEKLFF.

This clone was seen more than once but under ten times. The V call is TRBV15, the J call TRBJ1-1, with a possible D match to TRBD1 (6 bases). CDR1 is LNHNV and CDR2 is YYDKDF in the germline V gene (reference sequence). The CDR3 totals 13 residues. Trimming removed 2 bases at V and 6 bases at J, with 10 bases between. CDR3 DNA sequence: TGTGCCACCAGCAGAAACAGGGTAGCTGAAGCTTTCTTT. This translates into CATSRNRVAEAFF.

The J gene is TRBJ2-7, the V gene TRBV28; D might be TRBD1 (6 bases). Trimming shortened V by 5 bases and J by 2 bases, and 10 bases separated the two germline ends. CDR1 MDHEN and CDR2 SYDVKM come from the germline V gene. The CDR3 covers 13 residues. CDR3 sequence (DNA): TGTGCCAGCAGTAGGGCAGGGGCCTACGAGCAGTACTTC. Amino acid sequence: CASSRAGAYEQYF.

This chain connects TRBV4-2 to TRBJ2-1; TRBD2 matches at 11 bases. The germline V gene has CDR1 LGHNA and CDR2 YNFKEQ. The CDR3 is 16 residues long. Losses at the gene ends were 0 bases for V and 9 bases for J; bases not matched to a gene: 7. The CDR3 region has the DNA TGTGCCAGCAGCCAAGATCTGACTAGCGGGGTCGGTGAGCAGTTCTTC. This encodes CASSQDLTSGVGEQFF.

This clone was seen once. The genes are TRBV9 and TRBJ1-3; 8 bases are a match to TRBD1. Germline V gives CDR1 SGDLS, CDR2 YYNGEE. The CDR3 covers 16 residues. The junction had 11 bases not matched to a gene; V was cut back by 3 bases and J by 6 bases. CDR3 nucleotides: TGTGCCAGCAGCGCCCGGACAGGGACAAAAGAAAACACCATATATTTT. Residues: CASSARTGTKENTIYF.

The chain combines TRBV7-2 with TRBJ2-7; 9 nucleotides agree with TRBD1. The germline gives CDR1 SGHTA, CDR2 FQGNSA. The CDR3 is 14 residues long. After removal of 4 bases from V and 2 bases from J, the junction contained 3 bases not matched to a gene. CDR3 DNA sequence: TGTGCCAGCAGCTCACGACAGGGGGCCTACGAGCAGTACTTC. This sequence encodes CASSSRQGAYEQYF.

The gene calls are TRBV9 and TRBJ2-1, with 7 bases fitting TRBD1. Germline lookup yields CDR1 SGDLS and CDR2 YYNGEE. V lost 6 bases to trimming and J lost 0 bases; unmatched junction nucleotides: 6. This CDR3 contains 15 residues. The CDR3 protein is CASTMTGNSYNEQFF. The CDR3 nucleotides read TGTGCCAGCACCATGACAGGGAACTCCTACAATGAGCAGTTCTTC.

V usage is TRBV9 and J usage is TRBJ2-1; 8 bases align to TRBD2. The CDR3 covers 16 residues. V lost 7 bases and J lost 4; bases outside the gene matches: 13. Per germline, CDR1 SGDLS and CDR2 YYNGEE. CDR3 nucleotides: TGTGCCAGCCTCAAGACGGCGGGGGGCTCTTACAATGAGCAGTTCTTC. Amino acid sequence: CASLKTAGGSYNEQFF.

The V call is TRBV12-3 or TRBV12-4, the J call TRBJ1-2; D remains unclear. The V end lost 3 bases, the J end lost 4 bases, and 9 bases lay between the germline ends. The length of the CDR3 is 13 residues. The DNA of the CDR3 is TGTGCCAGCAGTTTTAATAGTCTCTATGGCTACACCTTC. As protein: CASSFNSLYGYTF.

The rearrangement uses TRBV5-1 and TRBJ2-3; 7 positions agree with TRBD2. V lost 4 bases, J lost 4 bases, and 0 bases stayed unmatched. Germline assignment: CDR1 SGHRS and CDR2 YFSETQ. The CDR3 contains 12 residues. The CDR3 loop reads CASSGGADTQYF. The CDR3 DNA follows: TGCGCCAGCAGCGGGGGGGCAGATACGCAGTATTTT. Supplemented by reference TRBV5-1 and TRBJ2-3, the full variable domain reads KAGVTQTPRYLIKTRGQQVTLSCSPISGHRSVSWYQQTPGQGLQFLFEYFSETQRNKGNFPGRFSGRQFSNSRSEMNVSTLELGDSALYLCASSGGADTQYFGPGTRLTVL.

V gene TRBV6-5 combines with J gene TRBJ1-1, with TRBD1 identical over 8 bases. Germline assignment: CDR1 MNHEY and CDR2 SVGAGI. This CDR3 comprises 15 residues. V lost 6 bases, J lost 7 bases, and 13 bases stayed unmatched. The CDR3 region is CASRWTGTTSHEAFF. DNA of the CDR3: TGTGCCAGCAGGTGGACAGGGACCACTTCGCATGAAGCTTTCTTT.

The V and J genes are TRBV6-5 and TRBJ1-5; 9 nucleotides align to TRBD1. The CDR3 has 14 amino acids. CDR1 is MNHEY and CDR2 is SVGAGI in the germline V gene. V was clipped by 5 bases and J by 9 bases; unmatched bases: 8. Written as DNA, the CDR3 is TGTGCCAGCAGTACGGGACAGGGTCGTTTGCCCCAGCATTTT. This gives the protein CASSTGQGRLPQHF.

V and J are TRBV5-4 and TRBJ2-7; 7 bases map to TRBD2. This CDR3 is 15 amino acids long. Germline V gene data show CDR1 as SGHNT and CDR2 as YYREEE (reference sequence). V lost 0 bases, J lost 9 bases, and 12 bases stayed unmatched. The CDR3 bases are TGTGCCAGCAGCTTGGTTGGCCGGGAGGTGGCCGGGCAGTACTTC. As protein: CASSLVGREVAGQYF.

CDR3 coding DNA: TGTGCCACCAGCAGAGATCCGGGAGATACGCAGTATTTT. It codes for CATSRDPGDTQYF. The chain couples TRBV15 to TRBJ2-3; D is undetermined. CDR1 is LNHNV, CDR2 YYDKDF, per germline (reference sequence). V was shortened by 0 bases and J by 5 bases, with 6 bases between the two germline ends. The CDR3 sequence is 13 residues long. Full variable domain (rest looked up from reference TRBV15 and TRBJ2-3): DAMVIQNPRYQVTQFGKPVTLSCSQTLNHNVMYWYQQKSSQAPKLLFHYYDKDFNNEADTPDNFQSRRPNTSFCFLDIRSPGLGDTAMYLCATSRDPGDTQYFGPGTRLTVL.

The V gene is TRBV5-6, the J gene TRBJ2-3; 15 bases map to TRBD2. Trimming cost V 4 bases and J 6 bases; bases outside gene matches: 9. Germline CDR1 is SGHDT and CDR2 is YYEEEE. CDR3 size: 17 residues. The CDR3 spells CASSQPGLAGGRDTQYF. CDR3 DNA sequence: TGTGCCAGCAGCCAACCGGGACTAGCGGGAGGACGTGATACGCAGTATTTT.

The CDR3 region is CAAKTSGSSDTQYF. Here the CDR3 DNA reads TGTGCCGCCAAGACTAGCGGGAGCTCAGATACGCAGTATTTT. J is TRBJ2-3 and V is TRBV10-3; TRBD2 matches at 12 bases. Germline V gene data show CDR1 as ENHRY and CDR2 as SYGVKD. This CDR3 has 14 residues. V lost 11 bases and J lost 4; bases outside the gene matches: 7.

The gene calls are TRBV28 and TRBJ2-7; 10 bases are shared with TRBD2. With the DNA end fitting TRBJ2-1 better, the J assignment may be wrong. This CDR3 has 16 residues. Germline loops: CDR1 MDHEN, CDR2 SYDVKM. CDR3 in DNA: TGTGCCAGCAGTTCCCCGGGAGCGGGGGGGCGGAATGAGCAGTTCTTC. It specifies CASSSPGAGGRNEQFF.

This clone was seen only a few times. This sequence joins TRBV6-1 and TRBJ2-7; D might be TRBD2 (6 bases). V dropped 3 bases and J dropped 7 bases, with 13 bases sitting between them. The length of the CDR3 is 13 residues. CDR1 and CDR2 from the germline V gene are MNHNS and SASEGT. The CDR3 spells CASSESGRLEQYF. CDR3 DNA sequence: TGTGCCAGCAGTGAGAGCGGGCGGCTTGAGCAGTACTTC.

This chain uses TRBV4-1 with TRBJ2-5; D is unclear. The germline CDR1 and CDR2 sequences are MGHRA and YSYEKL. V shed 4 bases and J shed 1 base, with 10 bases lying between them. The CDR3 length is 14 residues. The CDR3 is CASSLSGGQETQYF. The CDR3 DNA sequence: TGCGCCAGCAGCCTCTCGGGTGGCCAAGAGACCCAGTACTTC.

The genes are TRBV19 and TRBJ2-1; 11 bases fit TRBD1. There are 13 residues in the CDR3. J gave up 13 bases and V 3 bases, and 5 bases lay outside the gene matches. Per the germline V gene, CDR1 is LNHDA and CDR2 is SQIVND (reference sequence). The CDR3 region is CASSIGTGGDQFF. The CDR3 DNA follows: TGTGCCAGTAGTATCGGGACAGGGGGAGATCAGTTCTTC. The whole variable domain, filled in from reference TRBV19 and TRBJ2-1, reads DGGITQSPKYLFRKEGQNVTLSCEQNLNHDAMYWYRQDPGQGLRLIYYSQIVNDFQKGDIAEGYSVSREKKESFPLTVTSAQKNPTAFYLCASSIGTGGDQFFGPGTRLTVL.

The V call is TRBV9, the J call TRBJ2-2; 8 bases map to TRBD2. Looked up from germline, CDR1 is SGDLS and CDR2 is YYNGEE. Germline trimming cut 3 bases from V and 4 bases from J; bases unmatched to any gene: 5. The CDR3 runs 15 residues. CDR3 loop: CASSEGLGATGELFF. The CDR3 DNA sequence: TGTGCCAGCAGCGAGGGACTAGGAGCCACCGGGGAGCTGTTTTTT.